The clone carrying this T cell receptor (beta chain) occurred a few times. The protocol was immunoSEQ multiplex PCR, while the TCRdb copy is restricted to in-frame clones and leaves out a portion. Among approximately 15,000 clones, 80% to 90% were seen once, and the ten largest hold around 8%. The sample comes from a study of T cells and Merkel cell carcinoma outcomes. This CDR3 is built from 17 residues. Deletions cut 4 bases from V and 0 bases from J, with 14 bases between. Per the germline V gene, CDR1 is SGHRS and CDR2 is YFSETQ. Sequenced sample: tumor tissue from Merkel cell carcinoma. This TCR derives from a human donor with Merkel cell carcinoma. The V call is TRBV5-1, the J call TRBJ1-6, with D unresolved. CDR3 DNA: TGCGCCAGCAGCCGAAGCCTCGGGAGCTCCTATAATTCACCCCTCCACTTT. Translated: CASSRSLGSSYNSPLHF. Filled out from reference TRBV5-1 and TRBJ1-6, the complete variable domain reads KAGVTQTPRYLIKTRGQQVTLSCSPISGHRSVSWYQQTPGQGLQFLFEYFSETQRNKGNFPGRFSGRQFSNSRSEMNVSTLELGDSALYLCASSRSLGSSYNSPLHFGNGTRLTVT.